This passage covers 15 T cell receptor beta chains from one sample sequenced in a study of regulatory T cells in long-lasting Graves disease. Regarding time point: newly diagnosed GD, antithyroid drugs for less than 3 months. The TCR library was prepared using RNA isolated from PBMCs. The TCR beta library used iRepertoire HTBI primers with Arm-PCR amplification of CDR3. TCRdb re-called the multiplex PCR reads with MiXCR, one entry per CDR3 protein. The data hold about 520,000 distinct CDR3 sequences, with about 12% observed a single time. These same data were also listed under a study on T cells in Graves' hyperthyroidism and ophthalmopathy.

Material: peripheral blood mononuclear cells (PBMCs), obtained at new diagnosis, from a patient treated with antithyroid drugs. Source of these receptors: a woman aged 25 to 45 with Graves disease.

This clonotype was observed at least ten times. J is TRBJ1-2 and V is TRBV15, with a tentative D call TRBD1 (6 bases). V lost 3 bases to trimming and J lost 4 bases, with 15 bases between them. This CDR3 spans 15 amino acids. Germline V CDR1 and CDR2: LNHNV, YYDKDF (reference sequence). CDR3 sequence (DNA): TGTGCCACCAGCAGGAGAGGAACAGGGAGCTATGGCTACACCTTC. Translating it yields CATSRRGTGSYGYTF.

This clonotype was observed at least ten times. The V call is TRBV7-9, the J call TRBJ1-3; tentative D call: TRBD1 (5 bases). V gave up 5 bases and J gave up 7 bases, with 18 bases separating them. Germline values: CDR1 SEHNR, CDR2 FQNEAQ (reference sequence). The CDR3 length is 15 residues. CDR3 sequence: CASSRTGTGSNTIYF. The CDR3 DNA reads TGTGCCAGCAGCAGGACCGGGACGGGATCGAACACCATATATTTT.

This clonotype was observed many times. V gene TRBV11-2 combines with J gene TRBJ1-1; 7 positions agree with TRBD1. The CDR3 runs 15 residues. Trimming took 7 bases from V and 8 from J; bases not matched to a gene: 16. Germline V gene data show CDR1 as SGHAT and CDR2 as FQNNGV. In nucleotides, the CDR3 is TGTGCCAGCACCCGACAGTTGGCGACAGGGAGCGAAGCTTTCTTT. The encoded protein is CASTRQLATGSEAFF.

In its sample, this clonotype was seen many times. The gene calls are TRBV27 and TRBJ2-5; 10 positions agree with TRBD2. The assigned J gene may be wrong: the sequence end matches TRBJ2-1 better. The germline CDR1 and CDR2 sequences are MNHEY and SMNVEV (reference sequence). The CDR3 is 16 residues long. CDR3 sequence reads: CASSLLSGRALNEQFF. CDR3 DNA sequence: TGTGCCAGCAGCCTTTTGAGCGGGAGGGCCTTGAATGAGCAGTTCTTC.

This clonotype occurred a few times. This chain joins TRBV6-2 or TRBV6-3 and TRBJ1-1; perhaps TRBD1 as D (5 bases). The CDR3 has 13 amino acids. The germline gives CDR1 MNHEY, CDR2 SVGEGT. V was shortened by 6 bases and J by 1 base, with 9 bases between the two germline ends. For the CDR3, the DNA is TGTGCCAGCAGAGCCGACAGGAACACTGAAGCTTTCTTT. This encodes CASRADRNTEAFF.

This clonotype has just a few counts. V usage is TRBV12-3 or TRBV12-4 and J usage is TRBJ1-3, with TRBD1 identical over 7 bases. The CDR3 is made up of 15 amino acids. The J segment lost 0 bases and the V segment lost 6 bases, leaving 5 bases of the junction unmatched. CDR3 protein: CASSQQGNSGNTIYF. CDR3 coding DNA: TGTGCCAGCAGCCAACAGGGGAACTCTGGAAACACCATATATTTT.

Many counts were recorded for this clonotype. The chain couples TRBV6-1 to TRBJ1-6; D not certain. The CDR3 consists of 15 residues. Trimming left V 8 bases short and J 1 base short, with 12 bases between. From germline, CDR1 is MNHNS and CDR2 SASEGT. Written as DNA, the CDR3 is TGTGCCAGCCGTCTGCGGGGATCCTATAATTCACCCCTCCACTTT. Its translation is CASRLRGSYNSPLHF.

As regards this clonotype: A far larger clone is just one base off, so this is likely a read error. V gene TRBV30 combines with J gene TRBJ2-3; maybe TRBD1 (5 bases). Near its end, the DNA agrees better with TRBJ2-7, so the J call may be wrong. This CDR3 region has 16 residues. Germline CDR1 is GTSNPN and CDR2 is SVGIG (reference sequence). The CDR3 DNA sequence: TGTGCCTGGAGTGCCATTAGGACACACCCTTCCTACGAGCAGTACTTC. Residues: CAWSAIRTHPSYEQYF.

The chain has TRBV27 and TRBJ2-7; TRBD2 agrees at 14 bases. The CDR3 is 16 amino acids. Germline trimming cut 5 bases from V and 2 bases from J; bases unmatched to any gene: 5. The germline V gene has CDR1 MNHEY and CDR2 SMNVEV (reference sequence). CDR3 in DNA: TGTGCCAGCAGTGGGGGACTAGCGGGAGCCCCCTACGAGCAGTACTTC. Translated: CASSGGLAGAPYEQYF.

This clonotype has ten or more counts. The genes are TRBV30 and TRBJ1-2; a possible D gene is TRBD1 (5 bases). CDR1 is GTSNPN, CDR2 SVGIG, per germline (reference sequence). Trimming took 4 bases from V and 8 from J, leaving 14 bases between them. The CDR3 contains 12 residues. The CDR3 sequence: CAWTMGVWGYTF. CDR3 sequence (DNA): TGTGCCTGGACGATGGGGGTCTGGGGCTACACCTTC.

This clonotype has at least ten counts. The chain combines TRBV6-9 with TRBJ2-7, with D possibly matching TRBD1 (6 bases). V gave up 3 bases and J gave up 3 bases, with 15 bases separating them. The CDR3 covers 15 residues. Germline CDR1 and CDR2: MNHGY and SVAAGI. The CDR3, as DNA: TGTGCCAGCAGTTACCCTACAGGGTCATACTACGAGCAGTACTTC. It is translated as CASSYPTGSYYEQYF.

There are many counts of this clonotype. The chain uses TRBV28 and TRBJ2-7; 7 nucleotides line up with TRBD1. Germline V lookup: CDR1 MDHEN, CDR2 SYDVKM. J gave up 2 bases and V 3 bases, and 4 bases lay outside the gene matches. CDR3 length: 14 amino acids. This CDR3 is CASSLTGPPYEQYF. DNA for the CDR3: TGTGCCAGCAGTTTGACAGGGCCCCCCTACGAGCAGTACTTC.

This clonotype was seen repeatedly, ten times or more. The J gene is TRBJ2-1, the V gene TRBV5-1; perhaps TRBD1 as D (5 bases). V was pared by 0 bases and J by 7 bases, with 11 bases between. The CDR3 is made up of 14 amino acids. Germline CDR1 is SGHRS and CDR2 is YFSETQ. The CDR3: CASSLGAGWNEQFF. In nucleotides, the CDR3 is TGCGCCAGCAGCTTGGGGGCAGGGTGGAATGAGCAGTTCTTC.

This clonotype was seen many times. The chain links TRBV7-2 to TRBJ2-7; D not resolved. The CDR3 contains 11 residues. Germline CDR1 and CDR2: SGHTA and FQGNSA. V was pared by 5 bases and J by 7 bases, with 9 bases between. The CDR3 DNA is TGTGCCAGCAGCCGCCTCGGGGAGCAGTACTTC. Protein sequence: CASSRLGEQYF.

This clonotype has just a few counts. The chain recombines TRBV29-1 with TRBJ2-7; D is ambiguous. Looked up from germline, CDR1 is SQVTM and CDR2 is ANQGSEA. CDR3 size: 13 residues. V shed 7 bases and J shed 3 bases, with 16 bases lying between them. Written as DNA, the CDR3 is TGCAGCGCGTCCGTCATGCTGGACTACGAGCAGTACTTC. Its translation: CSASVMLDYEQYF.